A single sample is the source of the 19 T cell receptor beta chains below, sequenced in a study of technical replicates of blood from a handful of donors. The protocol was immunoSEQ multiplex PCR, while the TCRdb copy is restricted to in-frame clones and leaves out a portion. The sample lists around 80,000 clones, about 98% occurring once. Material for sequencing was T cells isolated from PBMCs. The receptors here all came from a human donor in good health.

V is TRBV4-1 and J is TRBJ2-7, with D uncertain. CDR3 length: 14 amino acids. Germline CDR1 reads MGHRA; CDR2 reads YSYEKL. Trimming cost V 0 bases and J 3 bases, with 9 bases left between them. The CDR3 is CASSQEFADYEQYF. CDR3 nucleotide sequence: TGCGCCAGCAGCCAAGAATTCGCGGACTACGAGCAGTACTTC.

V gene TRBV4-1 combines with J gene TRBJ1-5; D is uncertain. Germline values: CDR1 MGHRA, CDR2 YSYEKL. The germline V and J ends were trimmed by 4 bases and 1 base, with 14 bases remaining between them. This CDR3 is 16 amino acids long. CDR3 coding DNA: TGCGCCAGCAGCCCCGCCCTTCAGGCGAGCAATCAGCCCCAGCATTTT. Its translation is CASSPALQASNQPQHF.

The chain has TRBV5-1 and TRBJ2-1; 9 nucleotides line up with TRBD2. The CDR3 has 12 amino acids. V shed 4 bases and J 10 bases; nucleotides not matched to a gene: 3. The germline V gene encodes CDR1 SGHRS and CDR2 YFSETQ. This CDR3 is CASSPGTSEQFF. The CDR3 bases are TGCGCCAGCAGCCCAGGGACTAGCGAGCAGTTCTTC.

The J gene is TRBJ2-7, the V gene TRBV11-3, with 10 nucleotides matching TRBD1. V shed 1 base and J 12 bases; nucleotides not matched to a gene: 12. This CDR3 is 15 amino acids long. Germline CDR1 SGHNT, CDR2 YENEEA. The CDR3 DNA reads TGTGCCAGCAGCTTAGGGGGAGGGGGACAGGGGCCGCTGTACTTC. Its translation is CASSLGGGGQGPLYF.

The V gene is TRBV5-4, the J gene TRBJ2-7, with D maybe TRBD2 (6 bases). Trimming cost V 4 bases and J 2 bases, with 13 bases left between them. CDR3 length equals 14 residues. Germline CDR1 is SGHNT and CDR2 is YYREEE (reference sequence). DNA of the CDR3: TGTGCCAGCAGCCCTAGCGCGTCTACCTACGAGCAGTACTTC. Amino acid sequence: CASSPSASTYEQYF.

The chain joins TRBV29-1 to TRBJ2-7; unclear D gene. Germline CDR1 reads SQVTM; CDR2 reads ANQGSEA. The CDR3 spans 12 residues. Trimming stripped 2 bases from V and 6 bases from J, with 11 bases between. For the CDR3, the DNA is TGCAGCGTTGAACGGGTGATGGGCGAGCAGTACTTC. This codes for CSVERVMGEQYF.

The rearrangement links TRBV28 to TRBJ2-7; D is uncertain. The CDR3 is 14 amino acids. Germline-derived CDR1 and CDR2 are MDHEN and SYDVKM. With 5 bases removed from V and 7 bases from J, the gap between germline ends came to 18 bases. The CDR3 is CASSPRSVSREQYF. In DNA form, the CDR3 reads TGTGCCAGCAGTCCGAGGAGTGTCTCCCGAGAGCAGTACTTC.

This chain links TRBV18 with TRBJ2-3; TRBD2 aligns across 11 bases. Germline lookup yields CDR1 KGHSH and CDR2 LQKENI. V lost 2 bases to trimming and J lost 0 bases; unmatched junction nucleotides: 13. CDR3 length: 20 amino acids. DNA of the CDR3: TGTGCCAGCTCACCATGGCTAGCGGGAGGCCCGGACTCTAGCACAGATACGCAGTATTTT. This sequence encodes CASSPWLAGGPDSSTDTQYF.

In this sample, this clone turned up once. The chain employs TRBV10-1 and TRBJ1-1; 9 bases match TRBD1. CDR1 and CDR2 (germline): WNHNN, SYGVQD (reference sequence). V shed 6 bases and J 1 base; nucleotides not matched to a gene: 6. The CDR3 consists of 15 residues. CDR3: CASSLGQGRNTEAFF. CDR3 in DNA: TGCGCCAGCAGCCTAGGACAGGGGAGGAACACTGAAGCTTTCTTT.

The chain recombines TRBV30 with TRBJ2-1, with D maybe TRBD1 (7 bases). Germline assignment: CDR1 GTSNPN and CDR2 SVGIG (reference sequence). The CDR3 extends over 12 amino acids. Deletions cut 2 bases from V and 7 bases from J, with 9 bases between. The CDR3 region has the DNA TGTGCCTGGAGTTCAGGGGGGAATGAGCAGTTCTTC. Protein product: CAWSSGGNEQFF.

The V and J genes are TRBV16 and TRBJ2-1; TRBD2 matches at 7 bases. The length of the CDR3 is 17 residues. V was clipped by 4 bases and J by 12 bases; unmatched bases: 21. Germline CDR1 KGHSY, CDR2 FQNENV. CDR3 sequence (DNA): TGTGCCAGCAGCCTAGTTTGGGGAAGCGGGGCCGAGCAAGGGCAGTTCTTC. It yields the protein CASSLVWGSGAEQGQFF.

V is TRBV4-1 and J is TRBJ2-2, with 7 bases that match TRBD2. Unmatched junction bases numbered 9, after V lost 4 bases and J lost 7 bases. The CDR3 is 15 residues long. Germline V CDR1 and CDR2: MGHRA, YSYEKL. CDR3 sequence reads: CASSLSAGAGGELFF. The CDR3 DNA reads TGCGCCAGCAGCCTTAGTGCGGGAGCCGGCGGGGAGCTGTTTTTT.

This sequence joins TRBV6-5 and TRBJ1-4; 10 bases line up with TRBD1. Unmatched junction bases numbered 6, after V lost 6 bases and J lost 5 bases. There are 15 residues in the CDR3. CDR1 and CDR2 (germline): MNHEY, SVGAGI. CDR3 nucleotide sequence: TGTGCCAGCAGATCGACAGGGGGCAGGAATGAAAAACTGTTTTTT. Residues: CASRSTGGRNEKLFF.

This clone was recorded only once. The chain recombines TRBV4-1 with TRBJ1-2, with unresolved D. This CDR3 spans 15 amino acids. Per germline, CDR1 MGHRA and CDR2 YSYEKL. V was pared by 0 bases and J by 4 bases, with 12 bases between. The CDR3 nucleotides are TGCGCCAGCAGCCAAGATCAGGCCGCTTTCTATGGCTACACCTTC. Protein sequence: CASSQDQAAFYGYTF.

This chain uses TRBV28 with TRBJ2-7; 10 nucleotides line up with TRBD2. Germline V CDR1 and CDR2: MDHEN, SYDVKM. The CDR3 extends over 14 amino acids. Trimming removed 5 bases from V and 2 bases from J; junction bases left unmatched: 3. The CDR3 here is CASSRLAGTYEQYF. Here the CDR3 DNA reads TGTGCCAGCAGTCGACTAGCGGGTACCTACGAGCAGTACTTC.

This chain uses TRBV28 with TRBJ2-7; 7 bases are shared with TRBD1. CDR1 is MDHEN and CDR2 is SYDVKM in the germline V gene. There are 15 residues in the CDR3. V lost 6 bases, J lost 7 bases, and 15 bases stayed unmatched. CDR3: CASSRIDRDSGEQYF. CDR3 bases: TGTGCCAGCAGCCGCATCGATCGGGACAGTGGAGAGCAGTACTTC. Supplemented by reference TRBV28 and TRBJ2-7, the full variable domain reads DVKVTQSSRYLVKRTGEKVFLECVQDMDHENMFWYRQDPGLGLRLIYFSYDVKMKEKGDIPEGYSVSREKKERFSLILESASTNQTSMYLCASSRIDRDSGEQYFGPGTRLTVT.

The chain uses TRBV28 and TRBJ1-2; D remains ambiguous. With 3 bases removed from V and 8 bases from J, the gap between germline ends came to 13 bases. CDR1 MDHEN and CDR2 SYDVKM come from the germline V gene. The CDR3 runs 13 residues. CDR3: CASSFGGMRGYTF. The CDR3 nucleotides read TGTGCCAGCAGTTTTGGAGGGATGAGAGGCTACACCTTC.

The chain recombines TRBV28 with TRBJ2-1, with TRBD2 matching 10 bases. Germline V gene data show CDR1 as MDHEN and CDR2 as SYDVKM. V was clipped by 6 bases and J by 7 bases; unmatched bases: 6. This CDR3 comprises 14 residues. As DNA, the CDR3 is TGTGCCAGCAGGTCTAGCGGGAGCTTGAATGAGCAGTTCTTC. This encodes CASRSSGSLNEQFF.

The V call is TRBV29-1, the J call TRBJ1-2, with 11 bases that match TRBD1. Losses at the gene ends were 7 bases for V and 6 bases for J; bases not matched to a gene: 7. Germline V gives CDR1 SQVTM, CDR2 ANQGSEA. This CDR3 has 13 residues. The CDR3 region has the DNA TGCAGCGGCCGGACAGGGGGCGGGGATGGCTACACCTTC. It is translated as CSGRTGGGDGYTF.